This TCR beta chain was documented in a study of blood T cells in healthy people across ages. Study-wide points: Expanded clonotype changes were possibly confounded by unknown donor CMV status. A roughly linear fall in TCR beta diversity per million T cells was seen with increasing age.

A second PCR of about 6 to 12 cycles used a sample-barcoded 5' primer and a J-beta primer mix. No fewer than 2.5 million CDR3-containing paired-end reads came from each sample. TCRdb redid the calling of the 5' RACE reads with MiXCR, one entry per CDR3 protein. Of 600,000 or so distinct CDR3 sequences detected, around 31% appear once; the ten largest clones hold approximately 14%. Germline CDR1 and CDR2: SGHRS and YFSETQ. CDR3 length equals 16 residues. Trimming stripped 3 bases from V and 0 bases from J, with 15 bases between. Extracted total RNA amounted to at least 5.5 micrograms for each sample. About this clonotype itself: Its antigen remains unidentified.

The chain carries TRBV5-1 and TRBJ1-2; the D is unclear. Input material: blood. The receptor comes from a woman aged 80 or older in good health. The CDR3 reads CASSSVSGRTNYGYTF. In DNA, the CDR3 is TGCGCCAGCAGCTCGGTCTCTGGCAGGACTAACTATGGCTACACCTTC.